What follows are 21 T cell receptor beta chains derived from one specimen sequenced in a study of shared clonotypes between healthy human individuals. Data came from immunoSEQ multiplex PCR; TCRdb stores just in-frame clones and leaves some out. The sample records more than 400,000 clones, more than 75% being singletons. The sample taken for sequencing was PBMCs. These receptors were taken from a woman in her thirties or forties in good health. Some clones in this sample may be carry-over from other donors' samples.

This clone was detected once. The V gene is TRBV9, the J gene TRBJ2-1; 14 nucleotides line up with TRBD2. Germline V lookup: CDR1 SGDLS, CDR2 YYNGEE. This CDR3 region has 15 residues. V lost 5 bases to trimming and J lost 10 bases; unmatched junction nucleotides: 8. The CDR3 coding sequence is TGTGCCAGCAGTCTGACTAGCGGGAGGGCCAGGGAGCAGTTCTTC. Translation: CASSLTSGRAREQFF.

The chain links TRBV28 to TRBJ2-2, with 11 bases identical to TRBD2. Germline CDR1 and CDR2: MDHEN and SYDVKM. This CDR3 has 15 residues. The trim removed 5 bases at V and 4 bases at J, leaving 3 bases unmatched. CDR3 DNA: TGTGCCAGCAGTACCCTAGCGGGAGGCACCGGGGAGCTGTTTTTT. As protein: CASSTLAGGTGELFF.

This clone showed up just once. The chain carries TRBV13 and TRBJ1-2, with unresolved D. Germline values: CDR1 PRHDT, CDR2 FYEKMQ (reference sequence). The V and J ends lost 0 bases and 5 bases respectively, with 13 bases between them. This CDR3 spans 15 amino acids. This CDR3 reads CASSLGPSGSYGYTF. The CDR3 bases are TGTGCCAGCAGCTTAGGACCCTCGGGGTCATATGGCTACACCTTC.

The CDR3 DNA reads TGTGCCATCAGTGAGTCAGCTAGCGGGAGAGGGAACAATGAGCAGTTCTTC. Protein product: CAISESASGRGNNEQFF. The gene calls are TRBV10-3 and TRBJ2-1; 10 bases are shared with TRBD2. The CDR3 has 17 amino acids. Germline-derived CDR1 and CDR2 are ENHRY and SYGVKD. The J segment lost 5 bases and the V segment lost 0 bases, leaving 7 bases of the junction unmatched.

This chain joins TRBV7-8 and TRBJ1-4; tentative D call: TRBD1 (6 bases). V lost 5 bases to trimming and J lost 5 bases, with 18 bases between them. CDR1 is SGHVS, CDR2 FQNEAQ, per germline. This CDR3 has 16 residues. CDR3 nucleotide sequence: TGTGCCAGCAGCCTAGGGGGGGGGCGGAACAATGAAAAACTGTTTTTT. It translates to CASSLGGGRNNEKLFF.

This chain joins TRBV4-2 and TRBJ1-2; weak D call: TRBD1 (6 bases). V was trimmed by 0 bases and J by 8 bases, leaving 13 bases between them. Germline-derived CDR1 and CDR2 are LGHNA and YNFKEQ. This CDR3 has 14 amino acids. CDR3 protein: CASSQEGGDSGYTF. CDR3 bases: TGTGCCAGCAGCCAAGAAGGGGGGGACTCGGGCTACACCTTC.

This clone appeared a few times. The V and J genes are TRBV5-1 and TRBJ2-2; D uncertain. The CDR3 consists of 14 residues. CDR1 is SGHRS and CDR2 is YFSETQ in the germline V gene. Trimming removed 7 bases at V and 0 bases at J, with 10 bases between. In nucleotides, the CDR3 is TGCGCCAGCCGGATGGAGACGAACACCGGGGAGCTGTTTTTT. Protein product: CASRMETNTGELFF.

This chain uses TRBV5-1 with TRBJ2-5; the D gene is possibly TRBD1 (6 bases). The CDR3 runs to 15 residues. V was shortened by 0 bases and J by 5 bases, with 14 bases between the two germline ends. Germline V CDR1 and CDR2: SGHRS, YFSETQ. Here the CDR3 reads CASSLAGWQGETQYF. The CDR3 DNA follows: TGCGCCAGCAGCTTGGCCGGTTGGCAGGGGGAGACCCAGTACTTC. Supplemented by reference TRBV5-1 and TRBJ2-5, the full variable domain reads KAGVTQTPRYLIKTRGQQVTLSCSPISGHRSVSWYQQTPGQGLQFLFEYFSETQRNKGNFPGRFSGRQFSNSRSEMNVSTLELGDSALYLCASSLAGWQGETQYFGPGTRLLVL.

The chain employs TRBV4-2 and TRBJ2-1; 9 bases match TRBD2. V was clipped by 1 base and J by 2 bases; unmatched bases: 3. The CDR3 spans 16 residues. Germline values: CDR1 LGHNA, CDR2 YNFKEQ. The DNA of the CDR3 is TGTGCCAGCAGCCAAGTAGCGGGAGAGCCCTACAATGAGCAGTTCTTC. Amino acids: CASSQVAGEPYNEQFF.

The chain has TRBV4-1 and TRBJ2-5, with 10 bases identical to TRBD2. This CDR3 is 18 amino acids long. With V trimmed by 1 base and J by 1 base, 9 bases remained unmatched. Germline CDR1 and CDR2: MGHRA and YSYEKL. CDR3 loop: CASSQVGLAGVVQETQYF. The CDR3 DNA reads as TGCGCCAGCAGCCAAGTGGGGCTAGCGGGAGTGGTCCAAGAGACCCAGTACTTC.

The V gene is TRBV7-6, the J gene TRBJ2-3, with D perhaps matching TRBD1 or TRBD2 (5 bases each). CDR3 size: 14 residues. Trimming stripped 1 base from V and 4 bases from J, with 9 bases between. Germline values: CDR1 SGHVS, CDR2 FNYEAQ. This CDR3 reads CASSLGDPADTQYF. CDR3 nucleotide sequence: TGTGCCAGCAGCTTAGGGGACCCCGCAGATACGCAGTATTTT.

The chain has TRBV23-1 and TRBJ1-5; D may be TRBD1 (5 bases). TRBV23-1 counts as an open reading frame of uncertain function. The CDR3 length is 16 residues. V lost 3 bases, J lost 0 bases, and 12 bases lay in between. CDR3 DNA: TGCGCCAGCAGTCAGCGGGGCCAGTATAGCAATCAGCCCCAGCATTTT. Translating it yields CASSQRGQYSNQPQHF.

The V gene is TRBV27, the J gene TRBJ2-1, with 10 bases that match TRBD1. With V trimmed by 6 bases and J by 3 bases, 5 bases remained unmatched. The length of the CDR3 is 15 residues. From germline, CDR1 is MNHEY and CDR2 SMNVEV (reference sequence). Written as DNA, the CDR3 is TGTGCCAGCAGAGAGGACAGGGGGAACTACAATGAGCAGTTCTTC. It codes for CASREDRGNYNEQFF.

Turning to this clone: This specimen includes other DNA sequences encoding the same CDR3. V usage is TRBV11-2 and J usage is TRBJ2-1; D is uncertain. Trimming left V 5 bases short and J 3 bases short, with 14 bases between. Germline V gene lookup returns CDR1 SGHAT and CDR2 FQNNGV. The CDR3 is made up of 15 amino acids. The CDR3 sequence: CASSPGTGSYNEQFF. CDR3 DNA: TGTGCCAGCAGCCCAGGAACCGGAAGCTACAATGAGCAGTTCTTC.

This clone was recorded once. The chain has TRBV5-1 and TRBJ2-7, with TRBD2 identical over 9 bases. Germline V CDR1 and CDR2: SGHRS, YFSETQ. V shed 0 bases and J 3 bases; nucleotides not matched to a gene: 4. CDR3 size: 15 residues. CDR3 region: CASSLVTSGNYEQYF. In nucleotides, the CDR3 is TGCGCCAGCAGCTTGGTGACTAGCGGAAACTACGAGCAGTACTTC.

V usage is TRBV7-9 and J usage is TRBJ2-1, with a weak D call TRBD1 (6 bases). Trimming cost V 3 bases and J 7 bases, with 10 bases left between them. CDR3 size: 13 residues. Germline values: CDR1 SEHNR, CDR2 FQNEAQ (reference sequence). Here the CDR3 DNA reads TGTGCCAGCAGCTTGGGGGCTCGGAATGAGCAGTTCTTC. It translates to CASSLGARNEQFF.

For the CDR3, the DNA is TGTGCCAGCAGCTTGCGGGCTAGCGGGAGGGCATGGTACAATGAGCAGTTCTTC. Protein: CASSLRASGRAWYNEQFF. The chain joins TRBV5-6 to TRBJ2-1; TRBD2 matches 12 bases. The ends lost 1 base at V and 4 bases at J; junction bases unmatched: 9. The CDR3 sequence is 18 residues long. Looked up from germline, CDR1 is SGHDT and CDR2 is YYEEEE.

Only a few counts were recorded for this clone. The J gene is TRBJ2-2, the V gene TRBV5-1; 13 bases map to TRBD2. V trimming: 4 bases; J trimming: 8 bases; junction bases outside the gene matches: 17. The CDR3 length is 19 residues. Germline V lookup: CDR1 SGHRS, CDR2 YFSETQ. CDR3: CASSPEAGGLAGELGELFF. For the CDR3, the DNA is TGCGCCAGCAGCCCTGAAGCCGGAGGACTAGCGGGAGAGTTGGGGGAGCTGTTTTTT.

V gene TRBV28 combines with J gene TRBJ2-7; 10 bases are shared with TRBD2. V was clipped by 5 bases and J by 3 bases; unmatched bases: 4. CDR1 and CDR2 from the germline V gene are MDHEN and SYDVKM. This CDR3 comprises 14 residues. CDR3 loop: CASSATSGDYEQYF. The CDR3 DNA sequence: TGTGCCAGCAGTGCAACTAGCGGGGACTACGAGCAGTACTTC.

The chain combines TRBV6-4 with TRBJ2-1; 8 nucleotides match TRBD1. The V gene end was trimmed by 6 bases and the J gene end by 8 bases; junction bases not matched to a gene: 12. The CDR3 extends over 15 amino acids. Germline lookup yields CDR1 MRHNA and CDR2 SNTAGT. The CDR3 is CASSRLQGVIDEQFF. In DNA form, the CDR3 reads TGTGCCAGCAGCCGTCTACAGGGGGTTATCGATGAGCAGTTCTTC.

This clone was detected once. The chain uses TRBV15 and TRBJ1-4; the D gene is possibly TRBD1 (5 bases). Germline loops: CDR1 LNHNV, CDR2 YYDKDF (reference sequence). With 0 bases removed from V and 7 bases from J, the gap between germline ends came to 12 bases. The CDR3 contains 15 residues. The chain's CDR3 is CATSRDLVGAEKLFF. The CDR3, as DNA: TGTGCCACCAGCAGAGATTTGGTTGGGGCTGAAAAACTGTTTTTT.